Listed here are 10 T cell receptor beta chains from one sample, sequenced in a study of blood T cell repertoires in COVID-19. The repertoire was sequenced with immunoSEQ multiplex PCR; TCRdb's copy has only in-frame clones and lacks some. Among 200,000 to 250,000 clones listed, around 88% were seen once. The sample consisted of PBMCs or T cells enriched from blood (not recorded which). The receptors were sampled from a woman in her fifties or sixties with acute COVID-19.

This clone has just one count. The CDR3 DNA sequence: TGCGCCAGCAGCTTGGTCTCAGGGCCCCAAGAGACCCAGTACTTC. It specifies CASSLVSGPQETQYF. The V call is TRBV5-1, the J call TRBJ2-5; D is perhaps TRBD1 (5 bases). Trimming pared 0 bases from V and 1 base from J, leaving 10 bases between. The CDR3 is 15 residues long. Germline loops: CDR1 SGHRS, CDR2 YFSETQ.

The chain is built from TRBV28 and TRBJ1-1; 9 bases are a match to TRBD1. This CDR3 comprises 14 residues. With 3 bases clipped from V and 5 bases from J, the junction kept 4 bases outside the gene matches. Germline assignment: CDR1 MDHEN and CDR2 SYDVKM. The CDR3 sequence: CASSFTGGRTEAFF. The DNA of the CDR3 is TGTGCCAGCAGTTTTACAGGGGGCCGGACTGAAGCTTTCTTT.

The chain links TRBV19 to TRBJ2-3, with D maybe TRBD1 (5 bases). CDR1 and CDR2 (germline): LNHDA, SQIVND (reference sequence). V was shortened by 5 bases and J by 6 bases, with 12 bases between the two germline ends. The CDR3 runs to 13 residues. CDR3 bases: TGTGCCAGTAGTCCGACAGCTCACGATACGCAGTATTTT. It encodes CASSPTAHDTQYF. The whole variable domain, remainder taken from reference TRBV19 and TRBJ2-3, is DGGITQSPKYLFRKEGQNVTLSCEQNLNHDAMYWYRQDPGQGLRLIYYSQIVNDFQKGDIAEGYSVSREKKESFPLTVTSAQKNPTAFYLCASSPTAHDTQYFGPGTRLTVL.

The chain couples TRBV5-1 to TRBJ1-1, with D possibly being TRBD1 (6 bases). Germline V gives CDR1 SGHRS, CDR2 YFSETQ. The length of the CDR3 is 15 residues. The ends were cut back, 2 bases at V and 0 bases at J, with 11 bases in the middle. CDR3 bases: TGCGCCAGCAGCTTTACAGGGCTTATGAACACTGAAGCTTTCTTT. Translated, it gives CASSFTGLMNTEAFF.

This clone showed up just a few times. The DNA for the CDR3 is TGTGCCAGCAGGGACCGGCTTGGACTAGCGGGATCCTCAAATCGTCGAGAGACCCAGTACTTC. Its protein is CASRDRLGLAGSSNRRETQYF. The chain has TRBV3-1 (or the pseudogene TRBV3-2) and TRBJ2-5, with TRBD2 matching over 12 bases. This CDR3 is built from 21 residues. V lost 6 bases, J lost 4 bases, and 24 bases stayed unmatched. Per the germline V gene, CDR1 is LGHDT and CDR2 is YNNKEL (reference sequence).

The J gene is TRBJ2-3, the V gene TRBV5-5, with TRBD2 as a possible D gene (5 bases). Between the trimmed V and J ends, which lost 4 bases and 1 base, there was a span of 10 bases. Germline V gene lookup returns CDR1 SGHKS and CDR2 YYEKEE (reference sequence). The CDR3 sequence is 14 residues long. CDR3 in DNA: TGTGCCAGCAGCGGGGAGCAGGGCACAGATACGCAGTATTTT. Residues: CASSGEQGTDTQYF.

V gene TRBV19 combines with J gene TRBJ1-1; D gene ambiguous. CDR1 LNHDA and CDR2 SQIVND come from the germline V gene (reference sequence). Trimming cost V 2 bases and J 2 bases, with 3 bases left between them. The CDR3 runs to 12 residues. The CDR3 sequence: CASSILNTEAFF. DNA for the CDR3: TGTGCCAGTAGTATATTAAACACTGAAGCTTTCTTT.

This clone was observed a single time. This sequence joins TRBV28 and TRBJ1-5; 7 bases are a match to TRBD1. The CDR3 is 13 amino acids. Unmatched junction bases numbered 7, after V lost 8 bases and J lost 6 bases. Germline-derived CDR1 and CDR2 are MDHEN and SYDVKM. Here the CDR3 reads CASGGQVRQPQHF. CDR3 bases: TGTGCCAGCGGTGGACAGGTACGTCAGCCCCAGCATTTT.

The rearrangement joins TRBV5-1 to TRBJ2-1, with TRBD2 matching over 11 bases. This CDR3 has 16 amino acids. Germline V gene sequence: CDR1 SGHRS, CDR2 YFSETQ. With V trimmed by 4 bases and J by 0 bases, 3 bases remained unmatched. CDR3 sequence: CASSRGLADSYNEQFF. The CDR3 DNA reads TGCGCCAGCAGCAGGGGACTAGCGGACTCCTACAATGAGCAGTTCTTC.

This sequence joins TRBV6-5 and TRBJ2-5; 7 nucleotides agree with TRBD2. This CDR3 has 15 residues. The junction had 11 bases not matched to a gene; V was cut back by 6 bases and J by 4 bases. Germline CDR1 is MNHEY and CDR2 is SVGAGI. This CDR3 is CASSPLRERGETQYF. CDR3 DNA: TGTGCCAGCAGCCCCTTGCGGGAGCGGGGAGAGACCCAGTACTTC.